These T cell receptor beta chains were read from a single sample in a study of beta chain features in type 1 diabetes. Here immunoSEQ multiplex PCR was the method, and the copy in TCRdb shows in-frame clones only, minus some. The sample yields 200,000 to 250,000 clones, 68% seen once. Sequenced: naive CD4+ T cells from blood. The origin of the receptors is a young man in good health. CDR3s include the opening cysteine and the closing phenylalanine or tryptophan. The D gene is left open where the match is weak. Clone size is given for some rows only: seen once, a few or many times, or a class if the clone is expanded.

J gene | V gene | clone size | D gene | CDR3 protein
TRBJ2-7 | TRBV7-2 | . | . | CASSLEHSSYEQYF
TRBJ2-3 | TRBV5-1 | . | . | CASSLAVAVGTDTQYF
TRBJ2-3 | TRBV25-1 | . | . | CASSSGHPTDTQYF
TRBJ2-7 | TRBV29-1 | . | . | CSVVWRKRAVHEQYF
TRBJ2-1 | TRBV5-4 | . | . | CASSLETGFSYNEQFF
TRBJ1-5 | TRBV7-6 | . | TRBD1 | CASSTDRGQPQHF
TRBJ2-2 | TRBV29-1 | . | . | CSVEIQVPGELFF
TRBJ2-1 | TRBV7-6 | . | . | CASSLEGPRPNEQFF
TRBJ2-7 | TRBV18 | . | . | CASSPGVAISYEQYF
TRBJ1-5 | TRBV2 | . | . | CASSADTYSNQPQHF
TRBJ2-1 | TRBV30 | . | . | CAWSGLGNEQFF
TRBJ2-5 | TRBV7-2 | . | . | CASSAWRDRQETQYF
TRBJ2-7 | TRBV30 | . | . | CAWRAMNLYEQYF
TRBJ1-5 | TRBV5-6 | . | . | CASSLLGVDQPQHF
TRBJ1-1 | TRBV2 | . | . | CASSEYPNTEAFF
TRBJ2-7 | TRBV9 | few | . | CASSVGTTISSEQYF
TRBJ2-7 | TRBV30 | . | . | CAWSSGTLDLHYEQYF
TRBJ2-2 | TRBV7-2 | . | . | CASSLEGLNTGELFF
TRBJ2-1 | TRBV5-4 | once | . | CASGSNNEQFF
TRBJ2-1 | TRBV7-2 | . | . | CASSVTGNKFYNEQFF
TRBJ2-1 | TRBV29-1 | few | . | CSVASERASSYNEQFF
TRBJ1-5 | TRBV7-8 | . | . | CASSLTERQPQHF
TRBJ2-1 | TRBV29-1 | . | TRBD1 | CSVPGQGRYNEQFF
TRBJ2-7 | TRBV30 | . | . | CAYGPDSPYEQYF
TRBJ2-5 | TRBV28 | . | TRBD2 | CASSAGALAGGAETQYF
TRBJ2-7 | TRBV19 | . | . | CASSTGRLGEQYF
TRBJ2-3 | TRBV29-1 | . | . | CSVDRGVLDTQYF
TRBJ1-1 | TRBV5-1 | . | . | CASSLDRDEAFF
TRBJ2-5 | TRBV29-1 | once | . | CSVAQEETQYF
TRBJ2-1 | TRBV30 | . | . | CAWSVRGGVHNEQFF
TRBJ2-6 | TRBV25-1 | few | TRBD1 | CASSIQGAGGLSNVLTF
TRBJ1-2 | TRBV4-2 | . | . | CASSHPGDYGYTF
TRBJ2-7 | TRBV29-1 | . | TRBD1 | CSGRKAGGGWYEQYF
TRBJ2-3 | TRBV5-4 | . | . | CASSLNTDTQYF
TRBJ1-1 | TRBV29-1 | . | . | CSVERAANTEAFF
TRBJ2-5 | TRBV9 | . | . | CASSVGPLGGQETQYF
TRBJ2-1 | TRBV4-3 | . | TRBD2 | CASSQLAGPYNEQFF
TRBJ1-2 | TRBV29-1 | . | . | CSVEAREAGGYTF
TRBJ2-5 | TRBV30 | . | TRBD1 | CAWSVGGQGRETQYF
TRBJ1-6 | TRBV6-1 | few | . | CASSTAYNSPLHF
TRBJ2-1 | TRBV4-2 | few | TRBD2 | CASSSSGLAVYNEQFF
TRBJ2-7 | TRBV29-1 | . | . | CSVVTHTSYEQYF
TRBJ2-7 | TRBV29-1 | . | . | CSVEDRISYEQYF
TRBJ2-3 | TRBV2 | few | . | CASSEGRYTDTQYF
TRBJ2-3 | TRBV5-6 | . | . | CASSATTDTQYF
TRBJ2-3 | TRBV6-1 | few | . | CASSVGTWGADTQYF
TRBJ1-6 | TRBV2 | once | TRBD1 | CASTPGQTYNSPLHF
TRBJ2-2 | TRBV4-2 | . | . | CASTPKASGPNTGELFF
TRBJ2-3 | TRBV5-6 | once | . | CASSSRTLAQYF
TRBJ2-3 | TRBV5-1 | . | . | CARKRGDTQYF